This is a list of T cell receptor beta chains from one sample in a study of T-cell reconstitution after alpha-beta-depleted transplantation in children. Each CDR3 protein gets one entry after TCRdb re-called the PCR reads with MiXCR. The profile shows around 490,000 distinct CDR3 sequences, over 10% of them singletons. The specimen comprised PBMCs, mostly from graft donor cells, sampled 180 days after TCRalphabeta/CD19-depleted stem cell transplant. The source is a female patient aged 2-15 years who had a stem cell transplant for aplastic anemia, so the T cells may come from the graft donor. Each CDR3 is given with its conserved first and last residue.

v_gene: TRBV5-5; j_gene: TRBJ2-1; len: 15; CDR3aa: CASSLWDKNYNEQFF
v_gene: TRBV27; j_gene: TRBJ2-5; len: 13; CDR3aa: CASRRTGEETQYF
v_gene: TRBV7-2; j_gene: TRBJ2-3; len: 16; CDR3aa: CASSFTIAGRTDTQYF
v_gene: TRBV28; j_gene: TRBJ1-5; len: 15; CDR3aa: CASSPGTGGRQPQHF
v_gene: TRBV6-5; j_gene: TRBJ1-1; len: 14; CDR3aa: CASSYVGRETEAFF
v_gene: TRBV20-1; j_gene: TRBJ2-7; len: 13; CDR3aa: CSALTSSGYEQYF
v_gene: TRBV20-1; j_gene: TRBJ2-7; len: 13; CDR3aa: CSAMTGPTYEQYF
v_gene: TRBV20-1; j_gene: TRBJ2-4; len: 16; CDR3aa: CSARQSGDLAKNIQYF
v_gene: TRBV4-3; j_gene: TRBJ2-1; len: 15; CDR3aa: CASSQGLAGFSEQFF
v_gene: TRBV6-1; j_gene: TRBJ2-6; len: 15; CDR3aa: CASSLDGAGANVLTF
v_gene: TRBV7-9; j_gene: TRBJ2-1; len: 16; CDR3aa: CASSSGTPRSYNEQFF
v_gene: TRBV9; j_gene: TRBJ2-1; len: 15; CDR3aa: CASSVGPMLYNEQFF
v_gene: TRBV14; j_gene: TRBJ1-1; len: 17; CDR3aa: CASSQTLQGNPSTEAFF
v_gene: TRBV20-1; j_gene: TRBJ2-7; len: 13; CDR3aa: CSARPDRLGEQYF
v_gene: TRBV7-2; j_gene: TRBJ2-7; len: 13; CDR3aa: CASSPVQGYEQYF
v_gene: TRBV7-2; j_gene: TRBJ2-2; len: 14; CDR3aa: CASSEAVYTGELFF
v_gene: TRBV30; j_gene: TRBJ1-1; len: 11; CDR3aa: CAWRVGTEAFF
v_gene: TRBV25-1; j_gene: TRBJ1-1; len: 18; CDR3aa: CASSELGLRGVRNTEAFF
v_gene: TRBV28; j_gene: TRBJ1-2; len: 13; CDR3aa: CASSLRTGGGYTF
v_gene: TRBV29-1; j_gene: TRBJ2-1; len: 14; CDR3aa: CSVLAARGVGEQFF
v_gene: TRBV29-1; j_gene: TRBJ1-2; len: 16; CDR3aa: CSVAPVRGRENYGYTF
v_gene: TRBV20-1; j_gene: TRBJ2-5; len: 10; CDR3aa: CSALEETQYF
v_gene: TRBV19; j_gene: TRBJ1-5; len: 15; CDR3aa: CASSIIPSGGQPQHF
v_gene: TRBV4-3; j_gene: TRBJ2-1; len: 17; CDR3aa: CASSQVGSGRGNNEQFF
v_gene: TRBV5-1; j_gene: TRBJ2-1; len: 14; CDR3aa: CASSWGQGMYEQFF
v_gene: TRBV6-1; j_gene: TRBJ1-3; len: 14; CDR3aa: CASRPGGAGNTIYF
v_gene: TRBV12-5; j_gene: TRBJ1-1; len: 14; CDR3aa: CASGSDRGGTEAFF
v_gene: TRBV12-3/TRBV12-4; j_gene: TRBJ1-5; len: 20; CDR3aa: CASSLAPWTGGFISDQPQHF
v_gene: TRBV28; j_gene: TRBJ2-3; len: 16; CDR3aa: CASSFGFSGSRDTQYF
v_gene: TRBV12-3/TRBV12-4; j_gene: TRBJ2-2; len: 14; CDR3aa: CASIGTANTGELFF
v_gene: TRBV7-6; j_gene: TRBJ2-5; len: 13; CDR3aa: CASSGLSIETQYF
v_gene: TRBV20-1; j_gene: TRBJ2-7; len: 12; CDR3aa: CSAPHSSYEQYF
v_gene: TRBV20-1; j_gene: TRBJ2-1; len: 16; CDR3aa: CSATRLTRDYYNEQFF
v_gene: TRBV12-3/TRBV12-4; j_gene: TRBJ2-3; len: 13; CDR3aa: CASSLRGADTQYF
v_gene: TRBV5-1; j_gene: TRBJ1-2; len: 12; CDR3aa: CASSLQDNGYTF
v_gene: TRBV29-1; j_gene: TRBJ2-1; len: 12; CDR3aa: CSAPDGYNEQFF
v_gene: TRBV3-1; j_gene: TRBJ2-1; len: 16; CDR3aa: CASCQEGLAANNEQFF
v_gene: TRBV28; j_gene: TRBJ1-4; len: 16; CDR3aa: CASSSGTGLSNEKLFF
v_gene: TRBV6-2/TRBV6-3; j_gene: TRBJ2-1; len: 15; CDR3aa: CASSYRLAVDNEQFF
v_gene: TRBV7-8; j_gene: TRBJ2-2; len: 17; CDR3aa: CASSLERTGVDTGELFF
v_gene: TRBV11-1; j_gene: TRBJ2-7; len: 13; CDR3aa: CASSLVSDYEQYF
v_gene: TRBV30; j_gene: TRBJ2-5; len: 12; CDR3aa: CAWKDSGETQYF
v_gene: TRBV12-3/TRBV12-4; j_gene: TRBJ1-1; len: 17; CDR3aa: CASSLRTGVAGNTEAFF
v_gene: TRBV15; j_gene: TRBJ2-1; len: 14; CDR3aa: CATNLGGGFGEQFF
v_gene: TRBV3-1; j_gene: TRBJ2-7; len: 15; CDR3aa: CASSQVGQISDEQYF
v_gene: TRBV7-9; j_gene: TRBJ2-7; len: 15; CDR3aa: CASNPDSGGLYEQYF
v_gene: TRBV10-3; j_gene: TRBJ2-1; len: 13; CDR3aa: CAISDSVSNEQFF
v_gene: TRBV4-3; j_gene: TRBJ2-5; len: 17; CDR3aa: CASSQDLGGWGQETQYF
v_gene: TRBV13; j_gene: TRBJ2-3; len: 16; CDR3aa: CAISPRAAGHTDTQYF